Below are 10 T cell receptor beta chains sequenced from a single sample in a study of blood T cell repertoires in COVID-19. Clones were sequenced by immunoSEQ multiplex PCR, and TCRdb holds only the in-frame ones, with some missing. Of approximately 200,000 clones in the sample, 70% to 90% were seen once. The specimen sequenced was PBMCs or T cells enriched from blood (not recorded which). The receptors were gathered from a woman between 40 and 50 years old with acute COVID-19.

The V gene is TRBV10-1, the J gene TRBJ2-7, with a possible D match to TRBD1 (6 bases). V was pared by 3 bases and J by 4 bases, with 13 bases between. This CDR3 has 14 amino acids. Germline V lookup: CDR1 WNHNN, CDR2 SYGVQD (reference sequence). The CDR3 region is CASSDRGREYEQYF. CDR3 in DNA: TGCGCCAGCAGTGACAGGGGAAGAGAATACGAGCAGTACTTC.

This clone came up once. V is TRBV2 and J is TRBJ1-2, with a weak D call TRBD1 (6 bases). The germline gives CDR1 SNHLY, CDR2 FYNNEI. The CDR3 spans 12 residues. V was clipped by 7 bases and J by 1 base, with 7 bases between them. The CDR3 here is CASKDSNYGYTF. Written as DNA, the CDR3 is TGTGCCAGCAAGGACAGTAACTATGGCTACACCTTC.

This chain uses TRBV7-6 with TRBJ1-2, with 7 bases fitting TRBD1. Germline V gene lookup returns CDR1 SGHVS and CDR2 FNYEAQ. J was trimmed by 4 bases and V by 4 bases; bases with no gene match: 9. This CDR3 is 15 amino acids long. For the CDR3, the DNA is TGTGCCAGCAGCTATGGCCCGGGACAGATCTATGGCTACACCTTC. This sequence encodes CASSYGPGQIYGYTF.

Here the CDR3 DNA reads TGTGCCAGTACCCCATACGGGGAGTCCAAAAACATTCAGTACTTC. This translates into CASTPYGESKNIQYF. The chain carries TRBV19 and TRBJ2-4; D may be TRBD2 (5 bases). Germline-derived CDR1 and CDR2 are LNHDA and SQIVND (reference sequence). V lost 7 bases to trimming and J lost 2 bases, with 15 bases between them. The CDR3 length is 15 residues.

The table lists this clone with a count of one. The rearrangement joins TRBV20-1 to TRBJ1-2, with D maybe TRBD1 (5 bases). Germline lookup yields CDR1 DFQATT and CDR2 SNEGSKA (reference sequence). Trimming took off 1 base at V and 8 bases at J, with 8 bases between the two ends. CDR3 length equals 11 residues. CDR3 DNA sequence: TGCAGTGCTAGAGTAGGGGTCGGCTACACCTTC. Its protein is CSARVGVGYTF.

This chain uses TRBV29-1 with TRBJ1-2; TRBD1 might be the D (6 bases). Per the germline V gene, CDR1 is SQVTM and CDR2 is ANQGSEA. V was cut by 6 bases and J by 3 bases, with 14 bases left in between. The CDR3 extends over 13 amino acids. The CDR3 sequence is CSVLTGRDYGYTF. CDR3 coding DNA: TGCAGCGTACTGACAGGACGCGACTATGGCTACACCTTC.

V usage is TRBV14 and J usage is TRBJ1-5; D unresolved. There are 13 residues in the CDR3. Germline-derived CDR1 and CDR2 are SGHDN and FVKESK. The V end lost 0 bases, the J end lost 7 bases, and 7 bases lay between the germline ends. CDR3 bases: TGTGCCAGCAGCCAAGATGCGGCCCAGCCCCAGCATTTT. It yields the protein CASSQDAAQPQHF.

Worth noting for this clone: One end of the junction fails to match germline, which may point to a read error. V gene TRBV6-1 combines with J gene TRBJ1-5; D is undetermined. Germline V CDR1 and CDR2: MNHNS, SASEGT. This CDR3 region has 14 residues. In DNA form, the CDR3 reads TGTGCCAGCAGGGAAGTAGTTCTCGATAAGCCCCAGCATTTT. Protein sequence: CASREVVLDKPQHF.

The V and J genes are TRBV9 and TRBJ2-2; D uncertain. The CDR3 sequence is 15 residues long. Germline loops: CDR1 SGDLS, CDR2 YYNGEE. V lost 3 bases to trimming and J lost 4 bases, with 13 bases between them. The CDR3 reads CASSANSIPTGELFF. Written as DNA, the CDR3 is TGTGCCAGCAGCGCGAACAGCATTCCCACCGGGGAGCTGTTTTTT.

V is TRBV11-2 and J is TRBJ2-7; D may be TRBD2 (6 bases). V lost 5 bases and J 4 bases, leaving 18 bases between the germline ends. This CDR3 is built from 15 residues. Looked up from germline, CDR1 is SGHAT and CDR2 is FQNNGV. Here the CDR3 reads CASSANRDLSYEQYF. CDR3 in DNA: TGTGCCAGCAGCGCTAACCGGGACTTATCTTACGAGCAGTACTTC.